This T cell receptor (beta chain) was recovered during a study of cytomegalovirus exposure and HLA in healthy donors (dated 2017 in TCRdb). Regarding the study in general: An earlier analysis of several hundred of the donors reported 276 Gb of sequence data and 95 million to 140 million unique TCR beta sequences obtained from around 190 million T cells. An early release that covered more than 550 HLA-typed donors contained around 300 gigabases of sequencing data and some 87 million unique TCR sequences. The genetic ancestry cluster associated with self-reported Caucasian donors included about four fifths of the 398 genotyped donors. The study aimed to test whether signatures of past pathogen exposure could be identified by cataloging public T cell receptors. The T cell repertoires of 550 to 850 subjects were profiled by immunosequencing and related to cytomegalovirus serostatus. Besides the first cohort of some 670 subjects, a separate validation cohort made up of 120 different subjects was used. To predict cytomegalovirus infection status, the study combined high-throughput TCR immunosequencing, statistical association of individual TCRs with disease status, and machine learning. In a later analysis, previously published TCR beta repertoires from 666 donors were re-analyzed and high-resolution HLA genotyping was added so that TCR occurrence patterns could be studied. Rather than using new phenotypic data, the later analysis identified candidate immune exposures from TCR beta sequences and from how often those sequences occurred across donors. An earlier analysis of some 500 of the donors used high-throughput TCR beta sequencing to judge whether each TCR beta V gene segment behaved as functional or pseudogenic. Donor age, sex, ethnicity and CMV serostatus were compiled together with the repertoire data. A later genetic analysis used genome-wide SNP genotypes for about three fifths of the roughly 700 donors, treating that subset as a discovery cohort. Every discovery cohort repertoire had been produced on one sequencing platform. HLA typing covered class I and class II loci at four-digit resolution. The number of typed donors differed by locus: about 620-630 for A, B, C, DRB1 and DQB1; about 520 for DQA1; 606 for DPA1; and about 450 for DPB1. Roughly 5 DR-DQ haplotypes were handled as single units for association and clustering, since linkage in the cohort was strong. Across 300 to 400 genotyped donors of the cohort, an average of roughly 200,000 unique TCR beta nucleotide sequences per donor were sequenced, and around 19% of those sequences were non-productive.

The cohort consisted of 670 or so healthy bone marrow donors. At the time of sampling, all cohort members were nominally healthy, though unrecorded immune exposures were likely present. The donor tested CMV seronegative, placing the donor among the 350 or so seronegative members of the cohort. Every donor gave a peripheral blood sample, and the peripheral blood mononuclear cells from that sample were used for TCR beta sequencing. Genomic DNA was extracted from the blood cell samples with the Qiagen DNeasy Blood Extraction Kit. The research as a whole found: Three of the identified cytomegalovirus-associated TCR beta chains were confirmed in vitro to be specific for cytomegalovirus antigens. For the cohort, immune exposure information was limited to CMV serostatus. In a later analysis, HLA-associated TCR beta chains were found to be more clonally expanded and to have lower generation probabilities than equally common non-associated chains. A later analysis reported that several top co-occurrence clusters appeared linked to parvovirus B19, influenza, CMV and Epstein-Barr virus. Presence/absence analyses assumed roughly uniform sequencing depth across donors, an assumption that may not hold. The classifier was reported to diagnose cytomegalovirus status with high specificity and sensitivity in both the original and validation cohorts. In a later analysis, TCR association rates were found to vary across HLA loci, with the most associated TCRs seen for DRB1 alleles and the fewest for HLA-C alleles. The authors suggested that the approach could potentially be generalized to other disease states and immunological phenotypes. In an earlier analysis of 450 to 750 of the donors, most TCR beta V segments appeared in productive rearrangements about 87% or about 30% of the time, broadly matching IMGT annotations. In a later analysis, 16,951 TCR beta sequences were associated with specific HLA alleles at a false discovery rate of 0.05. A further reported finding was that TCR beta sequences accurately predicted the HLA-A and HLA-B alleles for most subjects in the first cohort. In a later genetic analysis, fewer N-insertions in productive TCRs were reported among donors in an Asian-associated ancestry cluster than the roughly 710-donor mean. Linkage disequilibrium might explain the correlated functional status among segregating V segments, but an unknown experimental factor could not be ruled out. Because counts were too low, roughly 18 rarely observed V segments, including chromosome 9 orphons, were left out of the earlier analysis of several hundred of the donors. In a later analysis, most CMV-associated TCR beta chains were found to appear HLA-restricted, with HLA associations seemingly driven largely by CMV exposure. A later genetic analysis associated a missense DCLRE1C variant with V-gene and J-gene trimming of TCR beta chains, and an independent cohort replicated the association. A total of some 180 TCR beta chains were listed by the study as associated with cytomegalovirus. The sequencing pipeline was judged likely to have produced a cluster of highly shared sequence variants as a technical artifact. The cohort was sequenced for TCR beta chains only, and without alpha or paired-chain data the features that could be detected were limited. When HLA alleles, especially DR and DQ, strongly co-occurred, attributing TCR associations to individual alleles was difficult. Because some donors lacked HLA typing at each locus, the association tests relied only on the typed subset. Across donors, most TCR sequences were observed very rarely, whereas some public TCRs were present in many individuals.

Library creation used the immunoSEQ multiplex PCR assay. A mixture of 60 forward primers for TCR Vbeta segments and 13 reverse primers for TCR Jbeta segments was used in the multiplex PCR. The CDR3 region of rearranged TCR beta genes was amplified from genomic DNA with a multiplex PCR assay. The amplified TCR beta libraries were sequenced on the Illumina HiSeq System as 87-base-pair reads. On the study's bioinformatics: Across the 500 to 750 repertoires, a later analysis counted tens of millions of unique TCR beta chains, around 11 million of which were shared by at least two donors. Raw reads were error-corrected and collapsed into unique sequences by a nearest-neighbor algorithm in which closely related sequences were merged to remove PCR and sequencing errors. V, D and J gene segments were assigned by aligning CDR3 sequences to IMGT reference sequences. Each retained sequence needed at least a six-nucleotide match to both a V gene segment and a J gene segment. A rearrangement counted as productive if the CDR3 had no stop codons and remained in frame with V and J, and every other rearrangement counted as non-productive. CDR3 was defined according to IMGT convention as the region running from the second conserved V-encoded cysteine to the conserved J-encoded phenylalanine. The earlier analysis of about 590 of the donors excluded sequences that lacked an unambiguous match to a single V gene segment. An earlier analysis of several hundred of the donors called V segments functional above 56.7% productive rearrangements and segregating when the between-donor standard deviation exceeded 5%. A statistical classification framework was developed to diagnose cytomegalovirus status using the catalog of TCR beta chain sequences. In a later analysis, V and J genes were assigned by comparing TCR nucleotide sequences against IMGT/GENE-DB human TR gene sequences. In a later analysis, CDR3 sequences and most-parsimonious VDJ recombination scenarios were assigned using the TCRdist pipeline. In a later analysis, every TCR beta chain was defined by the combination of its CDR3 amino acid sequence and its V-gene family, and reads without a unique V-gene family were dropped. As a way to deal with suspected cross-contamination and a sequencing artifact, a later analysis dropped 640 or so nucleotide sequences that were highly shared and had low generation probability. For each public chain, a later analysis derived a clonal expansion index from normalized ranks of inferred template counts within each repertoire. A later analysis computed generation probabilities with a VDJ recombination model fitted to out-of-frame rearrangements, and checked the results against IGoR. In a later analysis, TCR-TCR, TCR-HLA and TCR-CMV co-occurrence was scored with hypergeometric tests, and a repertoire-size bias correction was applied to TCR pairs. To estimate false discovery rates, a later analysis permuted the HLA or CMV assignments 20 times. A later analysis grouped co-occurring TCRs with DBSCAN, adding TCRdist sequence similarity when clustering within HLA-allele-positive subsets. Repertoires with fewer than 30,000 or more than 120,000 public chains, plus five repertoires with anomalous nucleotide sharing, were excluded from co-occurrence clustering. The source is immuneACCESS, and TCRdb retained only in-frame sequences with V and J called. Part of the clones is not carried over; for the studies checked, unresolved V genes explain less than half of this, and the remainder is unexplained. V, J and clone size are taken as reported in that table, and D and trimming were inferred from the DNA itself. The sample yields fewer than 150,000 clones; approximately 77% were counted once. Of the sample, 4.9% is held by the ten largest clones.

Worth noting for this clone: What antigen it recognizes has not been identified. No clone much larger than this one lies a single base away; base qualities are absent.

Material for sequencing was PBMCs. The source is a woman between 50 and 59 years old in good health and CMV-seronegative.

At the DNA level, the sequence is TGTGCCAGCAGCTTCAGGGTGACTAGCACAGATACGCAGTATTTT. It translates as CASSFRVTSTDTQYF. This receptor chain uses TRBV5-4 and TRBJ2-3, and TRBD1 may be the D gene, going by 5 matching bases. The cysteine opens and the phenylalanine closes a CDR3 of 15 amino acids. Only CDR3 DNA remains: 45 bases, in frame from the first base. V and J are truncated by 2 bases and 0 bases respectively, leaving an intervening sequence of 10 bases. CDR1 and CDR2, looked up from the germline V gene (reference sequence), are SGHNT and YYREEE.